This T cell receptor beta chain was captured in a study of cytomegalovirus exposure and HLA in healthy donors. This CDR3 is 13 amino acids long. The V end lost 1 base, the J end lost 0 bases, and 6 bases lay between the germline ends. Per germline, CDR1 GTSNPN and CDR2 SVGIG (reference sequence). The primer mix had 60 Vbeta and 13 Jbeta primers. Profiled with immunoSEQ multiplex PCR; TCRdb holds only in-frame clones, not every one. The sample holds around 170,000 clones, more than 70% seen once. The specimen sequenced was PBMCs. This chain links TRBV30 with TRBJ1-1; D ambiguous. The source of this sequence is a girl between 10 and 17 years old in good health and CMV-seronegative. The DNA of the CDR3 is TGTGCCTGGAGTGGTCCGGTGAACACTGAAGCTTTCTTT. Its protein product is CAWSGPVNTEAFF.